This T cell receptor (beta chain) stems from a study of T cell responses to AZD1222 COVID-19 vaccine. General study results and limits: With two AZD1222 doses given, Spike-specific TCR breadth and depth both rose. Mostly white British, mostly female donors; authors suggested clonal diversity may be underestimated.

Of note for this clone: Its antigen is not identified.

Trimming took off 7 bases at V and 4 bases at J, with 12 bases between the two ends. CDR3 length: 13 amino acids. Per the germline V gene, CDR1 is ENHRY and CDR2 is SYGVKD. Some clones are missing from TCRdb's copy, which holds only in-frame ones; the method was immunoSEQ multiplex PCR. The sample records tens of thousands of clones, more than 75% being singletons. The J gene is TRBJ2-3, the V gene TRBV10-3; D gene unclear. This receptor was identified in an adult in good health. The material sequenced was peripheral blood, taken on day 0 of MenACWY control vaccination. The CDR3 DNA is TGTGCCATCACTGCCGTTGAGGCAGATACGCAGTATTTT. Translation: CAITAVEADTQYF.